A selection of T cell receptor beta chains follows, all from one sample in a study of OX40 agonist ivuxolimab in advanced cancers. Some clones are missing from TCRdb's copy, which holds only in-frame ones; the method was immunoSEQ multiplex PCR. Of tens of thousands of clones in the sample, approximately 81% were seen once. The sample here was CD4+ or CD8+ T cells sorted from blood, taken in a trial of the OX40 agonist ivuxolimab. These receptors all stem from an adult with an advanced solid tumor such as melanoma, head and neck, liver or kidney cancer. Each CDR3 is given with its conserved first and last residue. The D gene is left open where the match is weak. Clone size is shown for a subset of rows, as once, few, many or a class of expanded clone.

cdr3_nt: TGTGCCAGCTACAATCCGGGACAGAAGAACTATGGCTACACCTTC
cdr3_aa: CASYNPGQKNYGYTF
cdr3_length: 15
j_call: TRBJ1-2
clone_size: .
d_call: TRBD1
v_call: TRBV19

cdr3_nt: TGTGCCAGCAGCTACGGAGGGTTTGGGGCCAACGTCCTGACTTTC
cdr3_aa: CASSYGGFGANVLTF
cdr3_length: 15
j_call: TRBJ2-6
clone_size: .
d_call: .
v_call: TRBV7-9

cdr3_nt: TGTGCCAGCAGGATGGCGACTAGCGGACGACTGTACGAGCAGTACTTC
cdr3_aa: CASRMATSGRLYEQYF
cdr3_length: 16
j_call: TRBJ2-7
clone_size: .
d_call: TRBD2
v_call: TRBV28

cdr3_nt: TGTGCCAGCAGTCTCAGCTTTTGGGGGCACACTGAAGCTTTCTTT
cdr3_aa: CASSLSFWGHTEAFF
cdr3_length: 15
j_call: TRBJ1-1
clone_size: .
d_call: .
v_call: TRBV27

cdr3_nt: TGTGCCAGCAGCAGACCCGGGCGGGGAGATACGCAGTATTTT
cdr3_aa: CASSRPGRGDTQYF
cdr3_length: 14
j_call: TRBJ2-3
clone_size: .
d_call: .
v_call: TRBV7-9

cdr3_nt: TGTGCTAGTGGTCCGACACGGACAGGGGGAACTGAAGCTTTCTTT
cdr3_aa: CASGPTRTGGTEAFF
cdr3_length: 15
j_call: TRBJ1-1
clone_size: few
d_call: TRBD1
v_call: TRBV12-5

cdr3_nt: TGCGCCAGCAGTGAGAGATGCCAAGAGACCCAGTACTTC
cdr3_aa: CASSERCQETQYF
cdr3_length: 13
j_call: TRBJ2-5
clone_size: .
d_call: .
v_call: TRBV10-1

cdr3_nt: TGCGCCAGCAGCTTGAGCCAGGGGGCGGAGGGCTACACCTTC
cdr3_aa: CASSLSQGAEGYTF
cdr3_length: 14
j_call: TRBJ1-2
clone_size: .
d_call: TRBD1
v_call: TRBV5-1

cdr3_nt: TGTGCCATCAGTGAGTCGACTACGCGGTTGGAGCTGTTTTTT
cdr3_aa: CAISESTTRLELFF
cdr3_length: 14
j_call: TRBJ2-2
clone_size: .
d_call: .
v_call: TRBV10-3

cdr3_nt: TGTGCCTGGAGTACGGGACAGGGGGGGGGTAGCAATCAGCCCCAGCATTTT
cdr3_aa: CAWSTGQGGGSNQPQHF
cdr3_length: 17
j_call: TRBJ1-5
clone_size: .
d_call: TRBD1
v_call: TRBV30

cdr3_nt: TGTGCCAGCAGAGTACTAGGCACAGATACGCAGTATTTT
cdr3_aa: CASRVLGTDTQYF
cdr3_length: 13
j_call: TRBJ2-3
clone_size: .
d_call: .
v_call: TRBV4-2

cdr3_nt: TGCGCCAGCAGCCAAGGAAGCCAGGGGGCTAACTATGGCTACACCTTC
cdr3_aa: CASSQGSQGANYGYTF
cdr3_length: 16
j_call: TRBJ1-2
clone_size: .
d_call: TRBD1
v_call: TRBV4-1

cdr3_nt: TGTGCCAGCTCACCAGGCTTACAGGGTGAAGCTTTCTTT
cdr3_aa: CASSPGLQGEAFF
cdr3_length: 13
j_call: TRBJ1-1
clone_size: .
d_call: .
v_call: TRBV18

cdr3_nt: TGTGCCAGCAGCGGACTCGGCCCAGGGGTTCAAGAGACCCAGTACTTC
cdr3_aa: CASSGLGPGVQETQYF
cdr3_length: 16
j_call: TRBJ2-5
clone_size: .
d_call: .
v_call: TRBV2

cdr3_nt: TGTGCCAGCAGCCCGAGACAGGGCCCCGGCGGGGAGCTGTTTTTT
cdr3_aa: CASSPRQGPGGELFF
cdr3_length: 15
j_call: TRBJ2-2
clone_size: .
d_call: TRBD1
v_call: TRBV28

cdr3_nt: TGTGCCAGCAGCTTACCGAACACCGGGGAGCTGTTTTTT
cdr3_aa: CASSLPNTGELFF
cdr3_length: 13
j_call: TRBJ2-2
clone_size: .
d_call: .
v_call: TRBV7-2

cdr3_nt: TGTGCCATCAGTGAGTCCCTTGACAGGGGGCACGGTCAGCCCCAGCATTTT
cdr3_aa: CAISESLDRGHGQPQHF
cdr3_length: 17
j_call: TRBJ1-5
clone_size: .
d_call: TRBD1
v_call: TRBV10-3

cdr3_nt: TGTGCCAGTAGTCCTTTACTCAAGCGAGATACGCAGTATTTT
cdr3_aa: CASSPLLKRDTQYF
cdr3_length: 14
j_call: TRBJ2-3
clone_size: once
d_call: .
v_call: TRBV19

cdr3_nt: TGTGCCAGCAGTCTTGATGTTCGGGGGGCAGGTACAGATACGCAGTATTTT
cdr3_aa: CASSLDVRGAGTDTQYF
cdr3_length: 17
j_call: TRBJ2-3
clone_size: once
d_call: .
v_call: TRBV7-9

cdr3_nt: TGTGCCAGTAGTATAGGGACAGGGATAAATGAGCAGTTCTTC
cdr3_aa: CASSIGTGINEQFF
cdr3_length: 14
j_call: TRBJ2-1
clone_size: few
d_call: TRBD1
v_call: TRBV19

cdr3_nt: TGTGCCAGTACCGGGGGTAAAGGCTACGAGCAGTACTTC
cdr3_aa: CASTGGKGYEQYF
cdr3_length: 13
j_call: TRBJ2-7
clone_size: .
d_call: .
v_call: TRBV19

cdr3_nt: TGTGCCAGCAGGGAAGAGAACACCGGGGAGCTGTTTTTT
cdr3_aa: CASREENTGELFF
cdr3_length: 13
j_call: TRBJ2-2
clone_size: .
d_call: .
v_call: TRBV2

cdr3_nt: TGTGCCAGCAGCGCACACGAAAATTCACCCCTCCACTTT
cdr3_aa: CASSAHENSPLHF
cdr3_length: 13
j_call: TRBJ1-6
clone_size: .
d_call: .
v_call: TRBV11-3

cdr3_nt: TGCAGCACAGGGACCATGGGCAATGAGCAGTTCTTC
cdr3_aa: CSTGTMGNEQFF
cdr3_length: 12
j_call: TRBJ2-1
clone_size: .
d_call: .
v_call: TRBV29-1

cdr3_nt: TGTGCCAGCAGCTTCAATTTACGAACGGACACCGGGGAGCTGTTTTTT
cdr3_aa: CASSFNLRTDTGELFF
cdr3_length: 16
j_call: TRBJ2-2
clone_size: .
d_call: .
v_call: TRBV7-9

cdr3_nt: TGCGCCAGCAGCCCGGACATATCGAGCCCCTATGGCTACACCTTC
cdr3_aa: CASSPDISSPYGYTF
cdr3_length: 15
j_call: TRBJ1-2
clone_size: few
d_call: .
v_call: TRBV5-1

cdr3_nt: TGTGCCAGCAGCTTAGCGGGAGACCCCTACGAGCAGTACTTC
cdr3_aa: CASSLAGDPYEQYF
cdr3_length: 14
j_call: TRBJ2-7
clone_size: .
d_call: TRBD2
v_call: TRBV7-3

cdr3_nt: TGCGCCAGCAGCTTGACTGTTTCAGGGGACACTGAAGCTTTCTTT
cdr3_aa: CASSLTVSGDTEAFF
cdr3_length: 15
j_call: TRBJ1-1
clone_size: .
d_call: .
v_call: TRBV5-1

cdr3_nt: TGCGCCAGCAGCCAAGAGGGGTACGCAGGTAGGGGCCAGCCCCAGCATTTT
cdr3_aa: CASSQEGYAGRGQPQHF
cdr3_length: 17
j_call: TRBJ1-5
clone_size: .
d_call: .
v_call: TRBV4-3

cdr3_nt: TGTGCCAGGGGAGCTAGCGGGAGGAGAGATGAGCAGTTCTTC
cdr3_aa: CARGASGRRDEQFF
cdr3_length: 14
j_call: TRBJ2-1
clone_size: few
d_call: TRBD2
v_call: TRBV19

cdr3_nt: TGCGCCAGCAGCCTTCTACAGGGGCAAGAGACCCAGTACTTC
cdr3_aa: CASSLLQGQETQYF
cdr3_length: 14
j_call: TRBJ2-5
clone_size: .
d_call: TRBD1
v_call: TRBV5-1

cdr3_nt: TGTGCCAGCAGCTACGTCCAAGAGACCCAGTACTTC
cdr3_aa: CASSYVQETQYF
cdr3_length: 12
j_call: TRBJ2-5
clone_size: .
d_call: .
v_call: TRBV11-2

cdr3_nt: TGTGCCAGCAGTAAGGGGGGATTCACTGAAGCTTTCTTT
cdr3_aa: CASSKGGFTEAFF
cdr3_length: 13
j_call: TRBJ1-1
clone_size: once
d_call: .
v_call: TRBV9

cdr3_nt: TGTGCCAGCAGTCCTAGCGTCACAGATACGCAGTATTTT
cdr3_aa: CASSPSVTDTQYF
cdr3_length: 13
j_call: TRBJ2-3
clone_size: few
d_call: .
v_call: TRBV7-3

cdr3_nt: TGCAGTGGCTCAGCAGGGTGGGGCATGAACACTGAAGCTTTCTTT
cdr3_aa: CSGSAGWGMNTEAFF
cdr3_length: 15
j_call: TRBJ1-1
clone_size: once
d_call: .
v_call: TRBV29-1

cdr3_nt: TGTGCCAGCAGTCTTGTACAGGGGGCGGACTATGGCTACACCTTC
cdr3_aa: CASSLVQGADYGYTF
cdr3_length: 15
j_call: TRBJ1-2
clone_size: .
d_call: TRBD1
v_call: TRBV2

cdr3_nt: TGTGCCAGCAGGGTTGGGGTTAATTCACCCCTCCACTTT
cdr3_aa: CASRVGVNSPLHF
cdr3_length: 13
j_call: TRBJ1-6
clone_size: medium-sized
d_call: .
v_call: TRBV14

cdr3_nt: TGTGCCATCAGGGGACTAGCGGGCAGGAGCTCCTACGAGCAGTACTTC
cdr3_aa: CAIRGLAGRSSYEQYF
cdr3_length: 16
j_call: TRBJ2-7
clone_size: .
d_call: TRBD2
v_call: TRBV10-3

cdr3_nt: TGCAGCGTTGATAATGGGTACAGGATGAGCACTGAAGCTTTCTTT
cdr3_aa: CSVDNGYRMSTEAFF
cdr3_length: 15
j_call: TRBJ1-1
clone_size: .
d_call: .
v_call: TRBV29-1

cdr3_nt: TGTGCCAGCAGTAACCCGACAGGGAACCCCTACGAGCAGTACTTC
cdr3_aa: CASSNPTGNPYEQYF
cdr3_length: 15
j_call: TRBJ2-7
clone_size: once
d_call: TRBD1
v_call: TRBV6-5

cdr3_nt: TGTGCCAGCAGCTTAGGAAAGACAGGGGGCCTTAATGAAAAACTGTTTTTT
cdr3_aa: CASSLGKTGGLNEKLFF
cdr3_length: 17
j_call: TRBJ1-4
clone_size: .
d_call: TRBD1
v_call: TRBV7-9

cdr3_nt: TGTGCCAGCAGTTTATGGGCACCCCTGAACACTGAAGCTTTCTTT
cdr3_aa: CASSLWAPLNTEAFF
cdr3_length: 15
j_call: TRBJ1-1
clone_size: .
d_call: .
v_call: TRBV28

cdr3_nt: TGTGCCAGCAGCGCGAGGACAGCATTAAAAGGAAACACCATATATTTT
cdr3_aa: CASSARTALKGNTIYF
cdr3_length: 16
j_call: TRBJ1-3
clone_size: .
d_call: .
v_call: TRBV9

cdr3_nt: TGCAGCGTTGCCAGGCGTCAAGGCAGTGGCTACACCTTC
cdr3_aa: CSVARRQGSGYTF
cdr3_length: 13
j_call: TRBJ1-2
clone_size: .
d_call: .
v_call: TRBV29-1

cdr3_nt: TGTGCCAGCAGTTTAAGTCCCTCCTACGAGCAGTACTTC
cdr3_aa: CASSLSPSYEQYF
cdr3_length: 13
j_call: TRBJ2-7
clone_size: .
d_call: .
v_call: TRBV28

cdr3_nt: TGTGCCAGCAGCCCAAATTCGAACACCGGGGAGCTGTTTTTT
cdr3_aa: CASSPNSNTGELFF
cdr3_length: 14
j_call: TRBJ2-2
clone_size: .
d_call: .
v_call: TRBV11-3

cdr3_nt: TGTGCCAGCTCCCCGGAGTTAGGAACTGAAGCTTTCTTT
cdr3_aa: CASSPELGTEAFF
cdr3_length: 13
j_call: TRBJ1-1
clone_size: .
d_call: .
v_call: TRBV5-4

cdr3_nt: TGTGCCAGCAGAAACTCGGGGGACCGGTACTACGAGCAGTACTTC
cdr3_aa: CASRNSGDRYYEQYF
cdr3_length: 15
j_call: TRBJ2-7
clone_size: .
d_call: .
v_call: TRBV6-6

cdr3_nt: TGTGCCAGCAGTTACAGCACGTCCTATGGCTACACCTTC
cdr3_aa: CASSYSTSYGYTF
cdr3_length: 13
j_call: TRBJ1-2
clone_size: .
d_call: .
v_call: TRBV5-4

cdr3_nt: TGTGCCAGCAGCTCGATAGCGGGGGTGTACGAGCAGTACTTC
cdr3_aa: CASSSIAGVYEQYF
cdr3_length: 14
j_call: TRBJ2-7
clone_size: .
d_call: TRBD2
v_call: TRBV11-2